The 30 T cell receptor beta chains in this list originate from one sample, sequenced in a study of Graves' ophthalmopathy and Graves' hyperthyroidism. Amplified material comprised TCR beta CDR3 regions derived from RNA transcripts. RT-PCR was first run with HTBI primers, then multiplex PCR in a second round. TCRdb reprocessed the multiplex PCR reads with MiXCR, giving one entry per CDR3 protein. Among about 500,000 distinct CDR3 sequences listed, 39% were seen once. Sequencing was performed on peripheral blood or thyroid tissue (not recorded which). The receptor set was obtained from an adult man with Graves' hyperthyroidism.

The V gene is TRBV30, the J gene TRBJ2-5; possibly TRBD2 for D (5 bases). The germline V gene has CDR1 GTSNPN and CDR2 SVGIG (reference sequence). The ends were cut back, 2 bases at V and 9 bases at J, with 22 bases in the middle. This CDR3 region has 15 residues. The DNA of the CDR3 is TGTGCCTGGAGTCGCCCCTCGGGGAGTGGGGTGTCCCAGTACTTC. Amino acids: CAWSRPSGSGVSQYF. Variable domain in full (rest from reference TRBV30 and TRBJ2-5): SQTIHQWPATLVQPVGSPLSLECTVEGTSNPNLYWYRQAAGRGLQLLFYSVGIGQISSEVPQNLSASRPQDRQFILSSKKLLLSDSGFYLCAWSRPSGSGVSQYFGPGTRLLVL.

This clonotype was counted at least ten times. This sequence joins TRBV2 and TRBJ1-2; possible D gene TRBD1, 6 bases. CDR3 length: 13 residues. The V and J ends lost 5 bases and 6 bases respectively, with 13 bases between them. The germline V gene encodes CDR1 SNHLY and CDR2 FYNNEI. The DNA for the CDR3 is TGTGCCAGCAGTTTACAGGGTTTGGATGGCTACACCTTC. Protein sequence: CASSLQGLDGYTF.

At least ten counts were recorded for this clonotype. The chain carries TRBV2 and TRBJ2-2; D may be TRBD2 (5 bases). V dropped 4 bases and J dropped 8 bases, with 11 bases sitting between them. There are 13 residues in the CDR3. Germline loops: CDR1 SNHLY, CDR2 FYNNEI. The CDR3 DNA reads as TGTGCCAGCAGTGTAGCAGCGGCAGGGGAGCTGTTTTTT. Translated, it gives CASSVAAAGELFF.

This clonotype was seen only a few times. The V call is TRBV3-1, the J call TRBJ2-6; 7 positions match TRBD1. This CDR3 is built from 17 residues. Germline CDR1 reads LGHDT; CDR2 reads YNNKEL (reference sequence). Trimming took 6 bases from V and 0 from J; bases not matched to a gene: 8. The CDR3 nucleotides read TGTGCCAGCAGTACAGGGGATAGAGCCTCTGGGGCCAACGTCCTGACTTTC. Translated: CASSTGDRASGANVLTF.

The sample holds many counts of this clonotype. The chain is built from TRBV29-1 and TRBJ2-2, with D unresolved. V was clipped by 3 bases and J by 2 bases, with 10 bases between them. CDR1 and CDR2 (germline): SQVTM, ANQGSEA. CDR3 length: 14 residues. Here the CDR3 reads CSVEVGVNTGELFF. In DNA form, the CDR3 reads TGCAGCGTTGAGGTCGGAGTAAACACCGGGGAGCTGTTTTTT.

V gene TRBV7-9 combines with J gene TRBJ2-1; 8 bases fit TRBD2. J gave up 0 bases and V 5 bases, and 6 bases lay outside the gene matches. The CDR3 sequence is 16 residues long. The germline CDR1 and CDR2 sequences are SEHNR and FQNEAQ (reference sequence). Here the CDR3 DNA reads TGTGCCAGCAGCCCCACAAGCGGGAGCTCCTACAATGAGCAGTTCTTC. It specifies CASSPTSGSSYNEQFF.

Many counts were recorded for this clonotype. The V gene is TRBV7-9, the J gene TRBJ2-5, with D hard to call. Germline V gene lookup returns CDR1 SEHNR and CDR2 FQNEAQ (reference sequence). Between the trimmed V and J ends, which lost 5 bases and 1 base, there was a span of 8 bases. The CDR3 length is 13 residues. The CDR3 DNA reads as TGTGCCAGCAGCGCCAGCCCCCAAGAGACCCAGTACTTC. Translating gives CASSASPQETQYF.

This clonotype was counted between two and nine times. The V gene is TRBV7-2, the J gene TRBJ2-2, with D perhaps matching TRBD2 (5 bases). CDR1 is SGHTA, CDR2 FQGNSA, per germline. This CDR3 spans 13 amino acids. Trimming cost V 4 bases and J 6 bases, with 9 bases left between them. The CDR3 bases are TGTGCCAGCAGCTACCCCGGGGCCGGGGAGCTGTTTTTT. This gives the protein CASSYPGAGELFF.

The chain employs TRBV7-9 and TRBJ1-5; 8 bases are a match to TRBD1. The CDR3 covers 14 residues. Germline trimming cut 5 bases from V and 11 bases from J; bases unmatched to any gene: 11. CDR1 and CDR2 from the germline V gene are SEHNR and FQNEAQ (reference sequence). The CDR3 loop is CASSQDRGPMSQHF. CDR3 nucleotide sequence: TGTGCCAGCAGCCAAGACAGGGGCCCGATGTCCCAGCATTTT.

This clonotype was seen more than once but under ten times. This chain connects TRBV6-5 to TRBJ1-1; D is possibly TRBD1 (5 bases). Germline V CDR1 and CDR2: MNHEY, SVGAGI. V was shortened by 4 bases and J by 8 bases, with 11 bases between the two germline ends. CDR3 length equals 12 residues. CDR3 nucleotide sequence: TGTGCCAGCAGTTGGGGGACCAACGAAGCTTTCTTT. Translating it yields CASSWGTNEAFF.

Many counts were recorded for this clonotype. J is TRBJ2-2 and V is TRBV14; 7 bases are a match to TRBD1. Unmatched junction bases numbered 3, after V lost 4 bases and J lost 4 bases. Germline V gene data show CDR1 as SGHDN and CDR2 as FVKESK. There are 14 residues in the CDR3. The CDR3 protein is CASSLGQATGELFF. CDR3 coding DNA: TGTGCCAGCAGCCTTGGACAGGCCACCGGGGAGCTGTTTTTT.

In this sample, this clonotype turned up a few times. The gene calls are TRBV19 and TRBJ2-5; D gene uncertain. CDR3 length equals 14 residues. Germline V gene lookup returns CDR1 LNHDA and CDR2 SQIVND (reference sequence). V gave up 2 bases and J gave up 0 bases, with 7 bases separating them. The CDR3 DNA sequence: TGTGCCAGTAGTATACAACAGAACCAAGAGACCCAGTACTTC. Its translation: CASSIQQNQETQYF.

The sample holds many counts of this clonotype. The gene calls are TRBV6-1 and TRBJ1-4; D remains unclear. This CDR3 has 12 amino acids. Germline lookup yields CDR1 MNHNS and CDR2 SASEGT. With 6 bases removed from V and 8 bases from J, the gap between germline ends came to 10 bases. The CDR3 loop is CASRTWGEKLFF. CDR3 in DNA: TGTGCCAGCAGGACGTGGGGAGAAAAACTGTTTTTT.

This chain connects TRBV7-2 to TRBJ1-5; no reliable D call. V was shortened by 5 bases and J by 13 bases, with 18 bases between the two germline ends. The CDR3 is made up of 13 amino acids. Germline V CDR1 and CDR2: SGHTA, FQGNSA. CDR3 residues: CASSPRRTDTQHF. CDR3 nucleotides: TGTGCCAGCAGCCCCCGACGCACAGATACGCAGCATTTT.

As concerns this clonotype: Compared with germline, one end of the junction differs, possibly owing to a read error. V usage is TRBV7-9 and J usage is TRBJ2-5, with D hard to call. Germline V gene sequence: CDR1 SEHNR, CDR2 FQNEAQ (reference sequence). The CDR3 sequence is 13 residues long. The CDR3 DNA is TGTGCCAGCAGCTTATCTAGGGAAGAGACCCAGTGCTTC. It translates to CASSLSREETQCF.

The V gene is TRBV29-1, the J gene TRBJ2-7; a weak D match, TRBD1 (5 bases). This CDR3 contains 12 residues. V was cut by 8 bases and J by 0 bases, with 11 bases left in between. Germline CDR1 is SQVTM and CDR2 is ANQGSEA. CDR3 protein: CSQGRVSYEQYF. In DNA form, the CDR3 reads TGCAGCCAAGGCAGGGTCTCCTACGAGCAGTACTTC.

This clonotype has ten or more counts. This rearrangement joins TRBV20-1 to TRBJ1-4, with TRBD1 matching 8 bases. Germline CDR1 and CDR2: DFQATT and SNEGSKA (reference sequence). The CDR3 length is 15 residues. The ends lost 7 bases at V and 0 bases at J; junction bases unmatched: 7. The CDR3 protein is CSERDRRPTNEKLFF. In nucleotides, the CDR3 is TGCAGTGAACGGGACAGGAGGCCAACTAATGAAAAACTGTTTTTT.

J is TRBJ2-7 and V is TRBV10-3; TRBD1 aligns across 7 bases. CDR1 ENHRY and CDR2 SYGVKD come from the germline V gene. V dropped 8 bases and J dropped 6; count of bases not matched to a gene: 10. The CDR3 totals 13 residues. Here the CDR3 reads CAIRTGEMGEQYF. The CDR3 bases are TGTGCCATCCGAACAGGGGAGATGGGCGAGCAGTACTTC.

This clonotype was found many times. V and J are TRBV20-1 and TRBJ1-1; D not certain. There are 13 residues in the CDR3. V was shortened by 3 bases and J by 5 bases, with 13 bases between the two germline ends. CDR1 and CDR2 (germline): DFQATT, SNEGSKA (reference sequence). DNA for the CDR3: TGCAGTGCTAGCCTTATTACGGGGACTGAAGCTTTCTTT. It specifies CSASLITGTEAFF.

At least ten counts were recorded for this clonotype. V gene TRBV25-1 combines with J gene TRBJ2-5; 7 nucleotides align to TRBD2. This CDR3 is 15 amino acids long. Germline CDR1 reads MGHDK; CDR2 reads SYGVNS. The J segment lost 5 bases and the V segment lost 3 bases, leaving 9 bases of the junction unmatched. In nucleotides, the CDR3 is TGTGCCAGCAGTGACTCCCCTCAGGGAGGGGAGACCCAGTACTTC. As protein: CASSDSPQGGETQYF.

The chain joins TRBV2 to TRBJ1-1; D is unclear. V lost 5 bases and J lost 3, with 13 bases in between. Germline V gives CDR1 SNHLY, CDR2 FYNNEI. The CDR3 runs 14 residues. The CDR3 DNA reads TGTGCCAGCAGTAGACTAGCGGGGTACACTGAAGCTTTCTTT. Translation gives CASSRLAGYTEAFF. The complete variable domain, with remaining parts taken from reference TRBV2 and TRBJ1-1, reads EPEVTQTPSHQVTQMGQEVILRCVPISNHLYFYWYRQILGQKVEFLVSFYNNEISEKSEIFDDQFSVERPDGSNFTLKIRSTKLEDSAMYFCASSRLAGYTEAFFGQGTRLTVV.

The table lists this clonotype with many counts. The rearrangement joins TRBV24-1 to TRBJ1-3; no clear D. The CDR3 totals 16 residues. V shed 4 bases and J shed 0 bases, with 12 bases lying between them. Germline V gene sequence: CDR1 KGHDR, CDR2 SFDVKD. This chain's CDR3 is CATSDSDGPSGNTIYF. CDR3 nucleotide sequence: TGTGCCACCAGTGACTCTGACGGACCCTCTGGAAACACCATATATTTT.

The chain carries TRBV6-6 and TRBJ1-5; D remains unclear. Trimming removed 6 bases at V and 4 bases at J, with 7 bases between. The CDR3 sequence is 12 residues long. CDR1 MNHNY and CDR2 SVGAGI come from the germline V gene (reference sequence). CDR3 amino acids: CASRPVNQPQHF. CDR3 DNA: TGTGCCAGCAGGCCAGTGAATCAGCCCCAGCATTTT.

The V and J genes are TRBV27 and TRBJ2-6; the D gene is possibly TRBD1 (6 bases). Between the trimmed V and J ends, which lost 6 bases and 4 bases, there was a span of 19 bases. CDR1 is MNHEY, CDR2 SMNVEV, per germline (reference sequence). This CDR3 has 17 residues. CDR3 DNA: TGTGCCAGCAGGCCTGGGACATGGGGCTCAGGGGCCAACGTCCTGACTTTC. Translated: CASRPGTWGSGANVLTF. Full variable domain (remainder filled in from reference TRBV27 and TRBJ2-6): EAQVTQNPRYLITVTGKKLTVTCSQNMNHEYMSWYRQDPGLGLRQIYYSMNVEVTDKGDVPEGYKVSRKEKRNFPLILESPSPNQTSLYFCASRPGTWGSGANVLTFGAGSRLTVL.

This clonotype was picked up one time. A clone one base away is much larger, so this may be a read error. This chain uses TRBV19 with TRBJ2-2; D is uncertain. With 2 bases removed from V and 6 bases from J, the gap between germline ends came to 4 bases. The CDR3 totals 12 residues. In germline, CDR1 is LNHDA, CDR2 SQIVND (reference sequence). The CDR3 region has the DNA TGTGCCAGTAGTATAAGGGCCGGGGAGCTGTTTTTT. This sequence encodes CASSIRAGELFF. Together with reference TRBV19 and TRBJ2-2, the CDR3 gives the full variable domain: DGGITQSPKYLFRKEGQNVTLSCEQNLNHDAMYWYRQDPGQGLRLIYYSQIVNDFQKGDIAEGYSVSREKKESFPLTVTSAQKNPTAFYLCASSIRAGELFFGEGSRLTVL.

This clonotype came up a few times. This CDR3 reads CASSFYGTGAEKLFF. The CDR3 nucleotides are TGTGCCAGCAGCTTCTACGGGACAGGGGCTGAAAAACTGTTTTTT. J is TRBJ1-4 and V is TRBV5-4, with 10 bases that match TRBD1. This CDR3 has 15 amino acids. J gave up 7 bases and V 2 bases, and 5 bases lay outside the gene matches. Looked up from germline, CDR1 is SGHNT and CDR2 is YYREEE (reference sequence).

The chain uses TRBV5-1 and TRBJ2-7, with TRBD1 identical over 12 bases. Germline assignment: CDR1 SGHRS and CDR2 YFSETQ. V dropped 1 base and J dropped 5; count of bases not matched to a gene: 7. The CDR3 is 16 amino acids. CDR3 sequence: CASSLPGTGGLNEQYF. The CDR3 DNA reads TGCGCCAGCAGCTTGCCCGGGACAGGGGGCTTAAACGAGCAGTACTTC.

About this clonotype: A much more abundant neighbour one base away suggests this may be a read error. This chain uses TRBV5-6 with TRBJ1-1; D is undetermined. The V gene lost 3 bases and the J gene lost 5 bases, with 11 bases spanning the gap. The germline V gene has CDR1 SGHDT and CDR2 YYEEEE. The CDR3 length is 13 residues. The CDR3 protein is CASSSYGRTEAFF. CDR3 nucleotides: TGTGCCAGCAGCTCCTATGGGAGGACTGAAGCTTTCTTT.

The rearrangement links TRBV29-1 to TRBJ2-7; 7 nucleotides match TRBD2. The V segment lost 4 bases and the J segment 5 bases; nucleotides outside the gene matches: 5. There are 12 residues in the CDR3. CDR1 is SQVTM, CDR2 ANQGSEA, per germline. CDR3 sequence reads: CSVAAGANEQYF. DNA for the CDR3: TGCAGCGTTGCGGCGGGAGCTAACGAGCAGTACTTC.

This clonotype has ten or more counts. The chain carries TRBV6-5 and TRBJ1-1, with 9 bases aligning to TRBD1. Germline V gene sequence: CDR1 MNHEY, CDR2 SVGAGI. With 5 bases clipped from V and 7 bases from J, the junction kept 11 bases outside the gene matches. The CDR3 extends over 15 amino acids. In DNA form, the CDR3 reads TGTGCCAGCAGTGAAGGGACAGGGTGGAGGAATGAAGCTTTCTTT. Its translation is CASSEGTGWRNEAFF.